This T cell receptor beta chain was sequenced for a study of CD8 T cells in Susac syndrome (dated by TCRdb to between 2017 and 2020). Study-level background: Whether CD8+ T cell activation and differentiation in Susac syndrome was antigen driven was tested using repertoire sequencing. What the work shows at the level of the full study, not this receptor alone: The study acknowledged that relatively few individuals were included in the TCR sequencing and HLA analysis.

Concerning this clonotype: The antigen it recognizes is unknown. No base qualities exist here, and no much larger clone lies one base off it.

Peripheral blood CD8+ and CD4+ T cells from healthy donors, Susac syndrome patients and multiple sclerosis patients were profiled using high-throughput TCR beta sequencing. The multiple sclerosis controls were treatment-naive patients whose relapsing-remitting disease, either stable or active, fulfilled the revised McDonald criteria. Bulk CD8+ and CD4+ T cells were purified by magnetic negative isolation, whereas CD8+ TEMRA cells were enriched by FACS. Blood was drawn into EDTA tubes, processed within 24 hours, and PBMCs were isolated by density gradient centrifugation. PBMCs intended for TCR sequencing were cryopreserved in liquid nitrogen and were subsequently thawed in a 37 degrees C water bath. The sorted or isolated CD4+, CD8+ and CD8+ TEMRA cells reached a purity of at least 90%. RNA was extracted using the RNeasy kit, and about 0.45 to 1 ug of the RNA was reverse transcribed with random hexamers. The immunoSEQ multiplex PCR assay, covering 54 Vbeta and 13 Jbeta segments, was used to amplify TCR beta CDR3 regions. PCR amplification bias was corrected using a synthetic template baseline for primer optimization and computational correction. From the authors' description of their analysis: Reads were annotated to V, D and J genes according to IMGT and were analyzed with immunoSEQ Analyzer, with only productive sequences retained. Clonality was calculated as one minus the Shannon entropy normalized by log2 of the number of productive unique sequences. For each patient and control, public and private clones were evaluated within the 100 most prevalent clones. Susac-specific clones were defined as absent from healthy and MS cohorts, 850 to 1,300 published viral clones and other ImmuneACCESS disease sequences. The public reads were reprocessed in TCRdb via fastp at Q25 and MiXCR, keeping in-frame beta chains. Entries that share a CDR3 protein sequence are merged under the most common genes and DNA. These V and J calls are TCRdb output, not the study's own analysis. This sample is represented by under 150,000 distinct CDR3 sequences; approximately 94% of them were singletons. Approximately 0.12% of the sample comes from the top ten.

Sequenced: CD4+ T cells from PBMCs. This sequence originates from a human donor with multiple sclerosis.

The nucleotide sequence is TGCGCCAGCAGCCCCGTGGGTTCCTACGAGCAGTACTTC. This codes for CASSPVGSYEQYF. The rearrangement joined TRBV5-1 to TRBJ2-7; confidence is insufficient to name the D gene. From cysteine to phenylalanine, the CDR3 is 13 amino acids long. Solely the CDR3 DNA is kept, with 39 bases framed from the first base. Per the germline V gene, SGHRS is the CDR1 and YFSETQ is the CDR2. V and J are truncated by 4 bases and 1 base respectively, leaving an intervening sequence of 9 bases.